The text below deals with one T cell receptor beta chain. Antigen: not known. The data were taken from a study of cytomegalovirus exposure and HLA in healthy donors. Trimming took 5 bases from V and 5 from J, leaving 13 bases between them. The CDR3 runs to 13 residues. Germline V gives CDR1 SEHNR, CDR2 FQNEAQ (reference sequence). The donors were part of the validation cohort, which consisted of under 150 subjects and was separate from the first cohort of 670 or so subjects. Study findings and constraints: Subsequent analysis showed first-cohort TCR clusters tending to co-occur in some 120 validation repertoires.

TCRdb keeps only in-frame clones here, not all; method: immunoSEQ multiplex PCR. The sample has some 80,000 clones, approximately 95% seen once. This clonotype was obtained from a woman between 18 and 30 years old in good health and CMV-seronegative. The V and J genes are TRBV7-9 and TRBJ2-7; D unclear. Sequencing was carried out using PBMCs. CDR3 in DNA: TGTGCCAGCAGCCGATTACTAAGCCACGAGCAGTACTTC. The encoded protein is CASSRLLSHEQYF.